These 32 T cell receptor beta chains share one sample of origin, sequenced in a study of human T cells and chemical hapten exposure. TCRdb itself ran the RACE reads through MiXCR, one entry per CDR3 protein. The sample lists tens of thousands of distinct CDR3 sequences, 5% to 8.5% occurring once. Time point denoted: patch test 2, 6 weeks after DPC sensitization. The treatment was: therapeutic diphenylcyclopropenone sensitization with weekly scalp DPC. The sequences come from whole blood, collected in connection with sensitization to the hapten diphenylcyclopropenone (DPC). The receptor source for this set is a woman younger than 45 with alopecia areata. Some clones in this sample may be carry-over from other donors' samples.

This clonotype was recorded many times. This chain connects TRBV12-3 or TRBV12-4 to TRBJ1-3; D remains unclear. V lost 6 bases and J 6 bases, leaving 15 bases between the germline ends. The CDR3 runs 14 residues. The CDR3 DNA sequence: TGTGCCAGCAGGGTTTTTCGAAGGGTAAACACCATATATTTT. This translates into CASRVFRRVNTIYF.

V usage is TRBV12-3 or TRBV12-4 and J usage is TRBJ1-2; 7 bases align to TRBD1. CDR3 length: 15 amino acids. V lost 5 bases to trimming and J lost 1 base; unmatched junction nucleotides: 7. This CDR3 is CASSARTGHNYGYTF. In DNA form, the CDR3 reads TGTGCCAGCAGTGCAAGGACAGGACATAACTATGGCTACACCTTC.

At least ten counts were recorded for this clonotype. The chain employs TRBV29-1 and TRBJ2-1; D is possibly TRBD2 (5 bases). The CDR3 extends over 13 amino acids. Trimming cost V 3 bases and J 6 bases, with 12 bases left between them. Germline assignment: CDR1 SQVTM and CDR2 ANQGSEA. Here the CDR3 reads CSVDERRGNEQFF. The CDR3 DNA sequence: TGCAGCGTTGACGAGAGACGGGGCAATGAGCAGTTCTTC.

This clonotype showed up many times. In DNA form, the CDR3 reads TGTGCCTGGAGCAGGGGTCTGAGCACAGATACGCAGTATTTT. Its translation is CAWSRGLSTDTQYF. V usage is TRBV30 and J usage is TRBJ2-3; D perhaps matches TRBD1 (6 bases). Germline CDR1 GTSNPN, CDR2 SVGIG (reference sequence). There are 14 residues in the CDR3. Trimming pared 3 bases from V and 0 bases from J, leaving 10 bases between. Drawing the rest from reference TRBV30 and TRBJ2-3, the complete variable domain is SQTIHQWPATLVQPVGSPLSLECTVEGTSNPNLYWYRQAAGRGLQLLFYSVGIGQISSEVPQNLSASRPQDRQFILSSKKLLLSDSGFYLCAWSRGLSTDTQYFGPGTRLTVL.

The chain links TRBV12-3 or TRBV12-4 to TRBJ1-2, with TRBD1 matching over 7 bases. Losses at the gene ends were 3 bases for V and 5 bases for J; bases not matched to a gene: 6. This CDR3 has 14 amino acids. The CDR3 is CASSFRMTGYGYTF. In DNA form, the CDR3 reads TGTGCCAGCAGTTTCCGCATGACAGGGTATGGCTACACCTTC.

This clonotype was detected many times. This chain joins TRBV20-1 and TRBJ1-6; TRBD1 matches at 7 bases. The CDR3 totals 13 residues. CDR1 and CDR2 (germline): DFQATT, SNEGSKA (reference sequence). V lost 4 bases and J lost 10; bases outside the gene matches: 7. For the CDR3, the DNA is TGCAGTGCTAAAGACAGGGTATCATCACCCCTCCACTTT. Translated: CSAKDRVSSPLHF.

This clonotype was observed a handful of times. This chain uses TRBV29-1 with TRBJ1-1; D remains ambiguous. The V end was cut by 5 bases, the J end by 3 bases, with 7 bases between. The germline gives CDR1 SQVTM, CDR2 ANQGSEA. This CDR3 spans 11 amino acids. The CDR3 is CSVSWDTEAFF. The CDR3 bases are TGCAGCGTTTCCTGGGACACTGAAGCTTTCTTT.

Many counts were recorded for this clonotype. V is TRBV29-1 and J is TRBJ2-7, with D possibly matching TRBD2 (5 bases). Trimming shortened V by 3 bases and J by 2 bases, and 11 bases separated the two germline ends. Germline CDR1 SQVTM, CDR2 ANQGSEA. The CDR3 contains 13 residues. As DNA, the CDR3 is TGCAGCGTTGATGTTTCCGGGGCCTACGAGCAGTACTTC. Translating it yields CSVDVSGAYEQYF.

The chain is built from TRBV5-1 and TRBJ2-5; D is possibly TRBD1 (6 bases). V was cut by 2 bases and J by 3 bases, with 14 bases left in between. The CDR3 sequence is 15 residues long. The germline V gene encodes CDR1 SGHRS and CDR2 YFSETQ. As DNA, the CDR3 is TGCGCCAGCAGCTTCCCCGGACAGAAAAAAGAGACCCAGTACTTC. Amino acids: CASSFPGQKKETQYF.

This clonotype was observed many times. The V call is TRBV5-1, the J call TRBJ2-3, with D perhaps TRBD2 (7 bases). The germline V and J ends were trimmed by 3 bases and 4 bases, with 15 bases remaining between them. CDR1 and CDR2 from the germline V gene are SGHRS and YFSETQ. This CDR3 region has 15 residues. The CDR3 DNA reads as TGCGCCAGCAGCTCCCACGGGGGGCCTCCAGATACGCAGTATTTT. Translating it yields CASSSHGGPPDTQYF.

This clonotype was seen repeatedly, ten times or more. This chain links TRBV4-2 with TRBJ2-7, with 8 nucleotides matching TRBD1. Germline V gene sequence: CDR1 LGHNA, CDR2 YNFKEQ. J gave up 4 bases and V 3 bases, and 11 bases lay outside the gene matches. This CDR3 has 16 amino acids. CDR3 amino acids: CASSQARQGSDYEQYF. Here the CDR3 DNA reads TGTGCCAGCAGCCAGGCTAGACAGGGGTCAGATTACGAGCAGTACTTC.

The V call is TRBV5-1, the J call TRBJ2-1; TRBD2 matches 8 bases. Germline-derived CDR1 and CDR2 are SGHRS and YFSETQ. This CDR3 is built from 15 residues. V dropped 2 bases and J dropped 4; count of bases not matched to a gene: 5. Here the CDR3 DNA reads TGCGCCAGCAGCTTAGGCGGGGGGCCGTACAATGAGCAGTTCTTC. Translation: CASSLGGGPYNEQFF.

The sample holds a few counts of this clonotype. The chain links TRBV6-1 to TRBJ2-7; maybe TRBD1 (6 bases). Between the trimmed V and J ends, which lost 2 bases and 3 bases, there was a span of 11 bases. Germline V gene sequence: CDR1 MNHNS, CDR2 SASEGT. The CDR3 loop spans 14 amino acids. The CDR3 is CASSEQGKFYEQYF. In DNA form, the CDR3 reads TGTGCCAGCAGTGAACAGGGGAAGTTCTACGAGCAGTACTTC.

This clonotype was seen a few times. This chain's CDR3 is CASSVGYSNSPLHF. The CDR3, as DNA: TGTGCCAGCAGCGTAGGGTACAGCAATTCACCCCTCCACTTT. V and J are TRBV9 and TRBJ1-6; D gene uncertain. The germline V gene has CDR1 SGDLS and CDR2 YYNGEE. The CDR3 is made up of 14 amino acids. Trimming shortened V by 0 bases and J by 7 bases, and 8 bases separated the two germline ends.

Many counts were recorded for this clonotype. The rearrangement links TRBV3-1 to TRBJ2-1, with 8 bases matching TRBD2. The V and J ends lost 0 bases and 8 bases, in that order; junction bases with no gene match: 12. This CDR3 has 17 residues. Germline assignment: CDR1 LGHDT and CDR2 YNNKEL (reference sequence). CDR3 in amino acids: CASSQDFRIAGIDEQFF. In DNA form, the CDR3 reads TGTGCCAGCAGCCAAGATTTCAGAATAGCGGGGATAGATGAGCAGTTCTTC.

The rearrangement joins TRBV30 to TRBJ1-1; D is perhaps TRBD1 (5 bases). V lost 1 base, J lost 1 base, and 16 bases lay in between. Germline CDR1 and CDR2: GTSNPN and SVGIG (reference sequence). The CDR3 spans 16 residues. The CDR3 bases are TGTGCCTGGAGTGAAGGTTCCGGGACGGAGAACACTGAAGCTTTCTTT. The encoded protein is CAWSEGSGTENTEAFF.

This clonotype was observed many times. The chain recombines TRBV7-9 with TRBJ1-1; D gene unclear. V was trimmed by 6 bases and J by 4 bases, leaving 9 bases between them. The CDR3 length is 12 residues. Germline CDR1 and CDR2: SEHNR and FQNEAQ (reference sequence). CDR3 bases: TGTGCCAGCAGTTCCCAGATCACTGAAGCTTTCTTT. Amino acids: CASSSQITEAFF.

This chain connects TRBV6-1 to TRBJ1-4; D unclear. V lost 5 bases, J lost 5 bases, and 15 bases lay in between. From germline, CDR1 is MNHNS and CDR2 SASEGT. The CDR3 length is 15 residues. The CDR3 nucleotides are TGTGCCAGCAGTCCGACGTGGGGAAGGAATGAAAAACTGTTTTTT. As protein: CASSPTWGRNEKLFF.

The sample holds many counts of this clonotype. The chain employs TRBV29-1 and TRBJ1-1; perhaps TRBD1 as D (6 bases). Germline V gene data show CDR1 as SQVTM and CDR2 as ANQGSEA. The V gene lost 5 bases and the J gene lost 10 bases, with 20 bases spanning the gap. This CDR3 contains 13 residues. The CDR3 is CSVSTGRVPGAFF. For the CDR3, the DNA is TGCAGCGTTTCCACAGGGCGGGTCCCTGGAGCTTTCTTT.

This clonotype was recorded a few times. The rearrangement links TRBV6-1 to TRBJ1-5, with a possible D match to TRBD1 (5 bases). Trimming removed 2 bases from V and 0 bases from J, with 17 bases in between. CDR3 length equals 18 residues. The V gene's germline CDR1 is MNHNS and CDR2 SASEGT. The CDR3 is CASSESPQGDYSNQPQHF. The CDR3 coding sequence is TGTGCCAGCAGTGAATCCCCCCAGGGAGATTATAGCAATCAGCCCCAGCATTTT.

This clonotype appeared a few times. The J gene is TRBJ1-2, the V gene TRBV15, with 10 positions matching TRBD1. After removal of 1 base from V and 2 bases from J, the junction contained 4 bases not matched to a gene. CDR1 is LNHNV and CDR2 is YYDKDF in the germline V gene (reference sequence). CDR3 length: 16 residues. The DNA for the CDR3 is TGTGCCACCAGCAGAGGGACAGGGGGAAAGAACTATGGCTACACCTTC. This codes for CATSRGTGGKNYGYTF. The complete variable domain, with remaining parts taken from reference TRBV15 and TRBJ1-2, reads DAMVIQNPRYQVTQFGKPVTLSCSQTLNHNVMYWYQQKSSQAPKLLFHYYDKDFNNEADTPDNFQSRRPNTSFCFLDIRSPGLGDTAMYLCATSRGTGGKNYGYTFGSGTRLTVV.

This clonotype was recorded at least ten times. This rearrangement joins TRBV12-3 or TRBV12-4 to TRBJ1-2; D uncertain. The V end was cut by 7 bases, the J end by 5 bases, with 14 bases between. This CDR3 spans 13 amino acids. CDR3 loop: CASTTTGWYGYTF. The DNA of the CDR3 is TGTGCCAGCACAACGACGGGGTGGTATGGCTACACCTTC.

This clonotype was counted many times. The V call is TRBV5-5, the J call TRBJ1-5; the match to TRBD1 covers 9 bases. The CDR3 loop spans 15 amino acids. The junction had 6 bases not matched to a gene; V was cut back by 3 bases and J by 5 bases. CDR1 SGHKS and CDR2 YYEKEE come from the germline V gene (reference sequence). CDR3 sequence (DNA): TGTGCCAGCAGCTCGGACAGGGGTGGCGATCAGCCCCAGCATTTT. Protein product: CASSSDRGGDQPQHF.

This clonotype was counted only a few times. The chain is built from TRBV12-5 and TRBJ1-1; a weak D match, TRBD1 (6 bases). CDR1 and CDR2 (germline): LGHNT, FRNRAP. The germline V and J ends were trimmed by 0 bases and 5 bases, with 10 bases remaining between them. The CDR3 consists of 14 residues. The CDR3 protein is CASGLVGGWTEAFF. The CDR3 nucleotides are TGTGCTAGTGGTTTGGTAGGGGGGTGGACTGAAGCTTTCTTT.

This clonotype has more than one count but fewer than ten. The rearrangement joins TRBV2 to TRBJ1-2, with D possibly matching TRBD1 (6 bases). This CDR3 contains 13 residues. The V and J ends lost 7 bases and 6 bases respectively, with 15 bases between them. The germline CDR1 and CDR2 sequences are SNHLY and FYNNEI. Written as DNA, the CDR3 is TGTGCCAGCACTTTTACGTCAGGGGATGGCTACACCTTC. It yields the protein CASTFTSGDGYTF. The full variable domain, with the rest looked up from reference TRBV2 and TRBJ1-2, is EPEVTQTPSHQVTQMGQEVILRCVPISNHLYFYWYRQILGQKVEFLVSFYNNEISEKSEIFDDQFSVERPDGSNFTLKIRSTKLEDSAMYFCASTFTSGDGYTFGSGTRLTVV.

This clonotype was seen repeatedly, ten times or more. V is TRBV29-1 and J is TRBJ1-1, with D perhaps TRBD1 (5 bases). This CDR3 comprises 13 residues. Trimming shortened V by 6 bases and J by 7 bases, and 18 bases separated the two germline ends. The germline gives CDR1 SQVTM, CDR2 ANQGSEA. The CDR3 nucleotides are TGCAGCGTCGCGTTAGTACAGGAGGGTGAAGCTTTCTTT. Its translation: CSVALVQEGEAFF. The full variable domain, with the rest looked up from reference TRBV29-1 and TRBJ1-1, is SAVISQKPSRDICQRGTSLTIQCQVDSQVTMMFWYRQQPGQSLTLIATANQGSEATYESGFVIDKFPISRPNLTFSTLTVSNMSPEDSSIYLCSVALVQEGEAFFGQGTRLTVV.

In its sample, this clonotype was seen many times. The chain uses TRBV6-5 and TRBJ1-2; 9 nucleotides agree with TRBD1. The CDR3 has 16 amino acids. From germline, CDR1 is MNHEY and CDR2 SVGAGI. V trimming: 0 bases; J trimming: 8 bases; junction bases outside the gene matches: 10. CDR3 residues: CASSYSRTGAVKGYTF. Here the CDR3 DNA reads TGTGCCAGCAGTTACTCCAGGACAGGGGCGGTAAAGGGCTACACCTTC.

This clonotype has a count of ten or more. The rearrangement uses TRBV5-1 and TRBJ1-1; 9 bases map to TRBD1. Looked up from germline, CDR1 is SGHRS and CDR2 is YFSETQ. Trimming removed 7 bases from V and 2 bases from J; junction bases left unmatched: 6. CDR3 size: 14 residues. The CDR3 spells CASRQTGGNTEAFF. For the CDR3, the DNA is TGCGCCAGCCGTCAAACAGGGGGCAACACTGAAGCTTTCTTT.

This clonotype was counted many times. This chain links TRBV12-3 or TRBV12-4 with TRBJ2-1; D unclear. V was trimmed by 1 base and J by 4 bases, leaving 11 bases between them. This CDR3 has 15 residues. DNA for the CDR3: TGTGCCAGCAGTTTAGAGGGTAGCAGGTACAATGAGCAGTTCTTC. Residues: CASSLEGSRYNEQFF.

This clonotype was counted at least ten times. This sequence joins TRBV12-3 or TRBV12-4 and TRBJ1-5; D is possibly TRBD1 (5 bases). Trimming took 3 bases from V and 4 from J, leaving 7 bases between them. The CDR3 length is 13 residues. CDR3 DNA sequence: TGTGCCAGCAGTTTTGGGGGGAATCAGCCCCAGCATTTT. Protein: CASSFGGNQPQHF.

This clonotype was recorded at least ten times. The rearrangement uses TRBV5-1 and TRBJ2-1; D is perhaps TRBD1 (6 bases). The germline V gene has CDR1 SGHRS and CDR2 YFSETQ. The CDR3 is made up of 14 amino acids. With 4 bases removed from V and 7 bases from J, the gap between germline ends came to 15 bases. The CDR3: CASSLQTQGNEQFF. Written as DNA, the CDR3 is TGCGCCAGCAGCCTCCAAACCCAGGGGAATGAGCAGTTCTTC.

This sequence joins TRBV11-2 and TRBJ1-1; D may be TRBD1 (5 bases). Per the germline V gene, CDR1 is SGHAT and CDR2 is FQNNGV. CDR3 length: 13 residues. Trimming pared 2 bases from V and 4 bases from J, leaving 8 bases between. The CDR3 nucleotides are TGTGCCAGCAGCTTAACGGGGCGCACTGAAGCTTTCTTT. It encodes CASSLTGRTEAFF.